Presented here are 9 T cell receptor beta chains from one specimen sequenced in a study of monozygotic twins with inflammatory bowel disease. TCRdb reprocessed the 5' RACE reads and keeps a single row for each CDR3 protein, giving no DNA. The data show 300,000 to 350,000 distinct CDR3 sequences, and the top ten clones hold approximately 2%. Sequenced material: blood. The receptors were sampled from a human donor with ulcerative colitis or Crohn's disease, or a healthy co-twin of an affected twin (not recorded which).

The chain has TRBV7-6 and TRBJ2-5. Germline CDR1 SGHVS, CDR2 FNYEAQ. This CDR3 has 12 residues. This CDR3 is CASSLETETQYF.

The chain recombines TRBV12-3 or TRBV12-4 with TRBJ2-2; TCRdb indicates TRBD1, and absent DNA this call remains unverified. This CDR3 spans 15 amino acids. The CDR3 loop is CASSLGTGVYRELFF.

This rearrangement joins TRBV5-1 to TRBJ1-1. The CDR3 is made up of 13 amino acids. In germline, CDR1 is SGHRS, CDR2 YFSETQ. The CDR3 here is CASSLELDTEAFF.

The chain has TRBV9 and TRBJ2-5; TCRdb calls TRBD1, which cannot be checked without DNA. The length of the CDR3 is 14 residues. CDR1 is SGDLS, CDR2 YYNGEE, per germline. The CDR3 loop reads CASSVTGVQETQYF.

The chain uses TRBV5-1 and TRBJ1-1; TCRdb's D call, TRBD1, is unchecked because there is no DNA. In germline, CDR1 is SGHRS, CDR2 YFSETQ. This CDR3 is 16 amino acids long. The CDR3 reads CASSPSPGQVNTEAFF.

This sequence joins TRBV7-9 and TRBJ2-3; with no DNA, the TCRdb D assignment of TRBD2 cannot be verified. In germline, CDR1 is SEHNR, CDR2 FQNEAQ (reference sequence). The CDR3 has 16 residues. The CDR3 loop reads CASSFTLAGITDTQYF.

The genes are TRBV7-3 and TRBJ2-1; TCRdb proposes TRBD2, but this gene call is untestable without DNA. Germline CDR1 is SGHTA and CDR2 is FQGTGA. The CDR3 is 15 residues long. This CDR3 is CASSPLGFAGNEQFF.

V is TRBV5-5 and J is TRBJ2-2; TCRdb outputs TRBD2, but without DNA this stays unchecked. This CDR3 spans 15 amino acids. Germline values: CDR1 SGHKS, CDR2 YYEKEE (reference sequence). The CDR3 sequence: CASSLSGRFTGELFF. The whole variable domain, remainder taken from reference TRBV5-5 and TRBJ2-2, is DAGVTQSPTHLIKTRGQQVTLRCSPISGHKSVSWYQQVLGQGPQFIFQYYEKEERGRGNFPDRFSARQFPNYSSELNVNALLLGDSALYLCASSLSGRFTGELFFGEGSRLTVL.

The gene calls are TRBV4-2 and TRBJ2-7; with no DNA, the TCRdb D assignment of TRBD1 cannot be verified. The CDR3 contains 16 residues. CDR1 and CDR2 (germline): LGHNA, YNFKEQ. The CDR3 spells CASSQVNRDRTYEQYF.